Shown below are 9 T cell receptor beta chains from a single sample sequenced in a study of OX40 agonist ivuxolimab in advanced cancers. The repertoire was sequenced with immunoSEQ multiplex PCR; TCRdb's copy has only in-frame clones and lacks some. The data show about 53,000 clones, almost 85% seen once. Sequencing was performed on CD4+ or CD8+ T cells sorted from blood, taken in a trial of the OX40 agonist ivuxolimab. The receptors were sampled from an adult with an advanced solid tumor such as melanoma, head and neck, liver or kidney cancer.

The table lists this clone with a count of one. V and J are TRBV11-3 and TRBJ2-3; 9 bases map to TRBD1. The CDR3 extends over 16 amino acids. The V gene end was trimmed by 5 bases and the J gene end by 4 bases; junction bases not matched to a gene: 10. From germline, CDR1 is SGHNT and CDR2 YENEEA. The CDR3 sequence: CASSHRPGQGSDTQYF. CDR3 coding DNA: TGTGCCAGCAGCCACCGACCGGGACAGGGATCAGATACGCAGTATTTT.

The CDR3 DNA sequence: TGTGCCAGCTCCCAGACCGGGACCACTGAAGCTTTCTTT. Translated: CASSQTGTTEAFF. The chain employs TRBV18 and TRBJ1-1; maybe TRBD1 (5 bases). This CDR3 comprises 13 residues. V was shortened by 6 bases and J by 4 bases, with 12 bases between the two germline ends. Germline loops: CDR1 KGHSH, CDR2 LQKENI.

This chain links TRBV18 with TRBJ2-3, with TRBD2 identical over 7 bases. With V trimmed by 3 bases and J by 0 bases, 3 bases remained unmatched. Germline V CDR1 and CDR2: KGHSH, LQKENI. The CDR3 is 15 amino acids. Here the CDR3 reads CASSPSGISTDTQYF. The CDR3 nucleotides are TGTGCCAGCTCACCCAGCGGGATTAGCACAGATACGCAGTATTTT.

The chain links TRBV6-1 to TRBJ2-7, with TRBD1 as a possible D gene (6 bases). This CDR3 spans 13 amino acids. Germline CDR1 reads MNHNS; CDR2 reads SASEGT. Trimming cost V 7 bases and J 6 bases, with 16 bases left between them. The CDR3 region has the DNA TGTGCCAGCACCCCAAGACAGGCTCGCGAGCAGTACTTC. Translating it yields CASTPRQAREQYF.

This clone was detected only once. The V and J genes are TRBV6-1 and TRBJ1-2, with a possible D match to TRBD1 (6 bases). This CDR3 contains 15 residues. Looked up from germline, CDR1 is MNHNS and CDR2 is SASEGT. The V gene lost 2 bases and the J gene lost 5 bases, with 15 bases spanning the gap. CDR3 in DNA: TGTGCCAGCAGTGAAACATGGGGGCTCGGATATGGCTACACCTTC. The encoded protein is CASSETWGLGYGYTF.

The rearrangement links TRBV6-1 to TRBJ2-7, with a possible D match to TRBD2 (5 bases). This CDR3 has 16 residues. V was cut by 2 bases and J by 0 bases, with 14 bases left in between. Per germline, CDR1 MNHNS and CDR2 SASEGT. Here the CDR3 DNA reads TGTGCCAGCAGTGAAATACCCCCGCGGGCCTCCTACGAGCAGTACTTC. Translation: CASSEIPPRASYEQYF.

This sequence joins TRBV27 and TRBJ2-5; D is undetermined. Trimming pared 2 bases from V and 7 bases from J, leaving 17 bases between. The CDR3 totals 15 residues. Germline V gene sequence: CDR1 MNHEY, CDR2 SMNVEV (reference sequence). The CDR3 coding sequence is TGTGCCAGCAGTTTAAGAGGTCAGCCCTTTTGGACCCAGTACTTC. Protein sequence: CASSLRGQPFWTQYF.

The rearrangement uses TRBV29-1 and TRBJ2-1; 8 nucleotides match TRBD2. CDR1 is SQVTM and CDR2 is ANQGSEA in the germline V gene. The CDR3 spans 11 residues. V dropped 7 bases and J dropped 15; count of bases not matched to a gene: 11. The CDR3 is CSDAGTRTSFF. The CDR3, as DNA: TGCAGCGATGCCGGGACTAGGACTTCGTTCTTC.

The chain employs TRBV7-3 and TRBJ2-7; D gene uncertain. This CDR3 comprises 13 residues. The V end lost 2 bases, the J end lost 9 bases, and 14 bases lay between the germline ends. Germline V gene data show CDR1 as SGHTA and CDR2 as FQGTGA. DNA for the CDR3: TGTGCCAGCAGCTTAGGGTCGACTTGGGGGCAGTACTTC. Translation gives CASSLGSTWGQYF.